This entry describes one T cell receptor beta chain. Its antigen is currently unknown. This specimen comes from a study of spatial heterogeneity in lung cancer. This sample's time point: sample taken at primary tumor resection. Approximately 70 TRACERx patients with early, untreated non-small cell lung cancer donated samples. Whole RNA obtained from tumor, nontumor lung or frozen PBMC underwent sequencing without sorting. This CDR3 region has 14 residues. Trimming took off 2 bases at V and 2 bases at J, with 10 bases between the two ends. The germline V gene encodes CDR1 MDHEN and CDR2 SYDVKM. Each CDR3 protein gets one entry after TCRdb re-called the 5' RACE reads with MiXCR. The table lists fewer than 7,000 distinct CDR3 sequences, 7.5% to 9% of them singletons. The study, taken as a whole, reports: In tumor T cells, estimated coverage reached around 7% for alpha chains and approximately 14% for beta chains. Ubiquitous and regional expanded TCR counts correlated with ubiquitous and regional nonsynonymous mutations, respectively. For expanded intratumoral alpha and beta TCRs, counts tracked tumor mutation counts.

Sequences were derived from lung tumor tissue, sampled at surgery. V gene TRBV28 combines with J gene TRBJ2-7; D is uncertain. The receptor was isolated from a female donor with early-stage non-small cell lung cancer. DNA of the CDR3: TGTGCCAGCAGTTTACGGCCAGAAACCTACGAGCAGTACTTC. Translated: CASSLRPETYEQYF.